What follows are 22 T cell receptor beta chains derived from one specimen sequenced in a study of blood T cells in healthy people across ages. A sample-barcoded 5' primer and a J-beta primer mix were used in a second PCR of about 7 to 12 cycles. TCRdb recomputed calls from the 5' RACE reads with MiXCR, one row per CDR3 protein. The data contain over 700,000 distinct CDR3 sequences, 50% to 65% of them singletons. Material: blood. These receptors originate from a man older than 75 in good health.

As to this clonotype: The junction departs from the called germline gene at one end, perhaps through a read error. The V call is TRBV5-8, the J call TRBJ2-7; TRBD2 matches 8 bases. This CDR3 has 16 residues. The V gene's germline CDR1 is SGHTS and CDR2 YDEGEE. The CDR3 sequence: CASSQGASGPTYEQYF. CDR3 coding DNA: TGCGCCAGCAGCCAAGGAGCTAGCGGGCCGACCTACGAGCAGTACTTC. Full variable domain (rest looked up from reference TRBV5-8 and TRBJ2-7): EAGVTQSPTHLIKTRGQQATLRCSPISGHTSVYWYQQALGLGLQFLLWYDEGEERNRGNFPPRFSGRQFPNYSSELNVNALELEDSALYLCASSQGASGPTYEQYFGPGTRLTVT.

The chain employs TRBV18 and TRBJ2-5, with a tentative D call TRBD2 (6 bases). From germline, CDR1 is KGHSH and CDR2 LQKENI. The CDR3 length is 11 residues. V was trimmed by 2 bases and J by 9 bases, leaving 7 bases between them. Here the CDR3 reads CASSPGEAQYF. In nucleotides, the CDR3 is TGTGCCAGCTCACCAGGGGAGGCCCAGTACTTC.

A few counts support this clonotype. CDR3: CSVPGQGPHNEQFF. The CDR3 DNA reads as TGCAGCGTCCCCGGACAGGGACCACACAATGAGCAGTTCTTC. The rearrangement links TRBV29-1 to TRBJ2-1; 8 bases are a match to TRBD1. V lost 6 bases, J lost 5 bases, and 9 bases stayed unmatched. The CDR3 is 14 amino acids. Germline V CDR1 and CDR2: SQVTM, ANQGSEA.

The chain uses TRBV3-1 and TRBJ1-1; tentative D call: TRBD1 (6 bases). Per the germline V gene, CDR1 is LGHDT and CDR2 is YNNKEL (reference sequence). This CDR3 contains 13 residues. V was cut by 5 bases and J by 3 bases, with 10 bases left in between. CDR3 bases: TGTGCCAGCAGCTGGCAGGGGCACACTGAAGCTTTCTTT. Amino acids: CASSWQGHTEAFF.

The CDR3 sequence is CSVRGLAGAYAYF. CDR3 bases: TGCAGCGTGAGGGGACTAGCGGGAGCGTACGCGTATTTT. The V gene is TRBV29-1, the J gene TRBJ2-3; 14 bases agree with TRBD2. The V and J ends lost 6 bases and 14 bases, in that order; junction bases with no gene match: 10. CDR1 SQVTM and CDR2 ANQGSEA come from the germline V gene. The CDR3 is 13 residues long.

V gene TRBV2 combines with J gene TRBJ2-3; no clear D. Trimming pared 6 bases from V and 14 bases from J, leaving 27 bases between. This CDR3 comprises 15 residues. Germline loops: CDR1 SNHLY, CDR2 FYNNEI. The CDR3 reads CASRESRNGHRYAYF. The CDR3 DNA sequence: TGTGCCAGCAGAGAGTCCCGGAACGGGCACAGATACGCGTATTTT.

The chain combines TRBV29-1 with TRBJ2-3; TRBD1 agrees at 9 bases. The CDR3 totals 16 residues. CDR1 is SQVTM and CDR2 is ANQGSEA in the germline V gene. J lost 0 bases, V lost 6 bases, and 10 bases had no gene match. CDR3 sequence reads: CSVRDRVHSSTDTQYF. The CDR3 DNA reads TGCAGCGTGAGGGACAGGGTACACTCTAGCACAGATACGCAGTATTTT.

This chain connects TRBV6-1 to TRBJ2-1; 9 bases are a match to TRBD2. Losses at the gene ends were 6 bases for V and 0 bases for J; bases not matched to a gene: 9. The CDR3 spans 17 residues. Germline V gene lookup returns CDR1 MNHNS and CDR2 SASEGT. Here the CDR3 reads CASSRRTSASSYNEQFF. CDR3 nucleotide sequence: TGTGCCAGCAGCCGCCGGACTAGCGCGAGCTCCTACAATGAGCAGTTCTTC.

This sequence joins TRBV9 and TRBJ2-3; D might be TRBD1 or TRBD2, each matching 5 bases. Between the trimmed V and J ends, which lost 3 bases and 6 bases, there was a span of 17 bases. CDR3 length: 15 amino acids. Germline V CDR1 and CDR2: SGDLS, YYNGEE. The CDR3 DNA reads TGTGCCAGCAGCGCCTCAGGGAGATGGGTGGATACGCAGTATTTT. Translation: CASSASGRWVDTQYF.

The chain carries TRBV20-1 and TRBJ2-7; 7 bases align to TRBD2. The CDR3 covers 16 residues. The germline gives CDR1 DFQATT, CDR2 SNEGSKA (reference sequence). The CDR3 DNA sequence: TGCAGCCACGTGGCCCCCTTAGCGGGTCTCTTCTACGAGCAGTACTTC. Its translation is CSHVAPLAGLFYEQYF.

V gene TRBV20-1 combines with J gene TRBJ2-7; D is possibly TRBD1 (7 bases). The CDR3 consists of 15 residues. Trimming removed 0 bases from V and 3 bases from J, with 15 bases in between. Germline CDR1 is DFQATT and CDR2 is SNEGSKA (reference sequence). The CDR3 region is CSARDLGQGGYEQYF. The CDR3 coding sequence is TGCAGTGCTAGAGATCTCGGGCAGGGGGGCTACGAGCAGTACTTC.

The chain links TRBV29-1 to TRBJ2-3, with D perhaps TRBD1 (6 bases). The CDR3 has 15 residues. Per the germline V gene, CDR1 is SQVTM and CDR2 is ANQGSEA. V was trimmed by 3 bases and J by 1 base, leaving 14 bases between them. CDR3 in DNA: TGCAGCGTTGAGTCCCCGGACAGAGGCACAGATACGCAGTATTTT. Translated, it gives CSVESPDRGTDTQYF.

The chain uses TRBV9 and TRBJ2-3; D is perhaps TRBD1 (5 bases). The length of the CDR3 is 13 residues. CDR1 is SGDLS, CDR2 YYNGEE, per germline. V lost 2 bases to trimming and J lost 5 bases, with 9 bases between them. The CDR3 sequence: CASSVLGVDTQYF. In DNA form, the CDR3 reads TGTGCCAGCAGCGTCCTAGGGGTAGATACGCAGTATTTT.

The chain is built from TRBV11-2 and TRBJ2-2; 9 bases fit TRBD2. Unmatched junction bases numbered 9, after V lost 7 bases and J lost 6 bases. CDR1 and CDR2 (germline): SGHAT, FQNNGV. This CDR3 has 15 amino acids. CDR3 sequence: CASNHLREGPGELFF. The CDR3 nucleotides read TGTGCCAGCAACCACTTGCGGGAGGGCCCCGGGGAGCTGTTTTTT. The full variable domain, rest sourced from reference TRBV11-2 and TRBJ2-2, is EAGVAQSPRYKIIEKRQSVAFWCNPISGHATLYWYQQILGQGPKLLIQFQNNGVVDDSQLPKDRFSAERLKGVDSTLKIQPAKLEDSAVYLCASNHLREGPGELFFGEGSRLTVL.

The V and J genes are TRBV27 and TRBJ1-2, with D maybe TRBD1 (5 bases). Germline CDR1 reads MNHEY; CDR2 reads SMNVEV (reference sequence). Trimming took 5 bases from V and 4 from J, leaving 23 bases between them. The CDR3 has 17 residues. The CDR3 spells CASSRPAGTDKFYGYTF. For the CDR3, the DNA is TGTGCCAGCAGTCGACCAGCCGGGACCGACAAATTCTATGGCTACACCTTC.

Only a few counts were recorded for this clonotype. This chain links TRBV11-2 with TRBJ2-3; TRBD2 agrees at 8 bases. Germline V gene sequence: CDR1 SGHAT, CDR2 FQNNGV. The CDR3 runs to 16 residues. V shed 4 bases and J 14 bases; nucleotides not matched to a gene: 20. The CDR3 sequence: CASSWTGRGRHRYAYF. For the CDR3, the DNA is TGTGCCAGCAGCTGGACCGGGAGGGGTCGGCACAGATACGCGTATTTT.

This clonotype was counted between two and nine times. The V call is TRBV21-1, the J call TRBJ2-7. TRBV21-1 counts as a pseudogene. CDR3 length: 16 amino acids. The CDR3: CASSKDGRLHSYEQYF. CDR3 in DNA: TGTGCCAGCAGCAAAGACGGACGACTTCATTCCTACGAGCAGTACTTC.

The V and J genes are TRBV9 and TRBJ1-4; tentatively, D is TRBD1 (6 bases). CDR1 is SGDLS and CDR2 is YYNGEE in the germline V gene. This CDR3 region has 13 residues. V lost 3 bases, J lost 10 bases, and 13 bases lay in between. CDR3 region: CASSGARGGKLFF. The CDR3, as DNA: TGTGCCAGCAGCGGGGCTCGAGGGGGAAAACTGTTTTTT.

This chain joins TRBV20-1 and TRBJ2-1, with D perhaps matching TRBD2 (6 bases). Trimming took 8 bases from V and 9 from J, leaving 23 bases between them. Germline CDR1 and CDR2: DFQATT and SNEGSKA (reference sequence). There are 14 residues in the CDR3. Here the CDR3 reads CSTSGAYGRTEQFF. In DNA, the CDR3 is TGCAGTACTTCCGGGGCTTACGGGAGAACTGAGCAGTTCTTC.

This rearrangement joins TRBV7-9 to TRBJ1-5; D unresolved. Trimming removed 6 bases at V and 5 bases at J, with 8 bases between. Germline assignment: CDR1 SEHNR and CDR2 FQNEAQ (reference sequence). This CDR3 contains 12 residues. The CDR3 loop is CASSRFDQPQHF. DNA of the CDR3: TGTGCCAGCAGTAGGTTTGATCAGCCCCAGCATTTT.

About this clonotype: At one end, the junction sequence differs from germline, possibly due to a read error. The chain joins TRBV6-5 to TRBJ1-2; the match to TRBD1 covers 9 bases. Germline values: CDR1 MNHEY, CDR2 SVGAGI. This CDR3 is built from 16 residues. The CDR3 loop reads CASGYLGTGLNYGYTF. The CDR3 DNA follows: TGTGCCAGCGGTTACCTCGGGACAGGGTTGAACTATGGCTACACCTTC.

Ten or more counts support this clonotype. The V gene is TRBV20-1, the J gene TRBJ2-5; D remains ambiguous. The CDR3 consists of 13 residues. Germline-derived CDR1 and CDR2 are DFQATT and SNEGSKA (reference sequence). V lost 6 bases, J lost 4 bases, and 15 bases lay in between. In nucleotides, the CDR3 is TGCAGTGCCGTAGCTCCTGGGGTAGAGACCCAGTACTTC. This gives the protein CSAVAPGVETQYF.